Below, 11 T cell receptor beta chains from the same sample are listed, as sequenced in a study of blood T cell repertoires in COVID-19. Sequenced by immunoSEQ multiplex PCR; TCRdb stores in-frame clones only, minus some. The table includes 120,000 to 150,000 clones, around 87% detected once. The sample consisted of peripheral blood. Source of these receptors: a woman aged 55-70 years with active COVID-19.

This CDR3 reads CASSPRSLPNTYEQYF. The DNA for the CDR3 is TGTGCCAGCTCACCACGGTCACTACCAAATACCTACGAGCAGTACTTC. The chain joins TRBV18 to TRBJ2-7; D ambiguous. Germline-derived CDR1 and CDR2 are KGHSH and LQKENI. V lost 1 base to trimming and J lost 2 bases, with 15 bases between them. CDR3 length: 16 residues.

The chain joins TRBV19 to TRBJ1-5; D gene unclear. Germline V gene lookup returns CDR1 LNHDA and CDR2 SQIVND (reference sequence). The CDR3 is 10 residues long. The V end was cut by 6 bases, the J end by 7 bases, with 4 bases between. In DNA, the CDR3 is TGTGCCAGTAGGGAGCAGCCCCAGCATTTT. Its translation is CASREQPQHF.

V is TRBV5-5 and J is TRBJ1-5; TRBD1 aligns across 9 bases. Germline lookup yields CDR1 SGHKS and CDR2 YYEKEE (reference sequence). V lost 5 bases and J lost 3; bases outside the gene matches: 6. This CDR3 comprises 15 residues. DNA for the CDR3: TGTGCCAGCAGTTGGGGACAGGGCTACAATCAGCCCCAGCATTTT. It specifies CASSWGQGYNQPQHF.

The genes are TRBV7-3 and TRBJ2-6, with D hard to call. Trimming pared 4 bases from V and 2 bases from J, leaving 12 bases between. Germline V CDR1 and CDR2: SGHTA, FQGTGA. The CDR3 extends over 16 amino acids. CDR3 DNA sequence: TGTGCCAGCAGCTCCTCCCCAGGTACTGGGGCCAACGTCCTGACTTTC. Translating gives CASSSSPGTGANVLTF.

The chain is built from TRBV12-5 and TRBJ2-7, with a weak D call TRBD2 (6 bases). Deletions cut 3 bases from V and 2 bases from J, with 11 bases between. Germline CDR1 LGHNT, CDR2 FRNRAP. The CDR3 is 14 residues long. The CDR3 coding sequence is TGTGCTAGTGGTTTCGGGACTCCACCCTACGAGCAGTACTTC. Amino acids: CASGFGTPPYEQYF. The entire variable domain, with the rest obtained from reference TRBV12-5 and TRBJ2-7, is as follows: DARVTQTPRHKVTEMGQEVTMRCQPILGHNTVFWYRQTMMQGLELLAYFRNRAPLDDSGMPKDRFSAEMPDATLATLKIQPSEPRDSAVYFCASGFGTPPYEQYFGPGTRLTVT.

Here the CDR3 DNA reads TGTGCCAGCAGCCCATGGACAGGTCTTTCGAACACCGGGGAGCTGTTTTTT. Protein: CASSPWTGLSNTGELFF. V and J are TRBV9 and TRBJ2-2, with 7 bases lining up with TRBD1. Germline V lookup: CDR1 SGDLS, CDR2 YYNGEE. V trimming: 4 bases; J trimming: 0 bases; junction bases outside the gene matches: 9. The CDR3 runs to 17 residues.

This chain connects TRBV11-1 to TRBJ2-7; maybe TRBD2 (6 bases). The CDR3 totals 16 residues. Trimming took 5 bases from V and 2 from J, leaving 19 bases between them. In germline, CDR1 is SGHAT, CDR2 FQDESV (reference sequence). The CDR3 nucleotides are TGTGCCAGCAGCCAAGCCGGGACTTCTTTTACCTACGAGCAGTACTTC. This codes for CASSQAGTSFTYEQYF.

The chain recombines TRBV7-3 with TRBJ2-2; perhaps TRBD1 as D (6 bases). V shed 5 bases and J shed 8 bases, with 12 bases lying between them. Germline loops: CDR1 SGHTA, CDR2 FQGTGA. The CDR3 is 13 residues long. CDR3 amino acids: CASSPEQGGELFF. CDR3 in DNA: TGTGCCAGCAGCCCCGAACAGGGAGGGGAGCTGTTTTTT.

The chain is built from TRBV6-1 and TRBJ2-7; 8 positions agree with TRBD1. V was pared by 4 bases and J by 2 bases, with 10 bases of the junction left unmatched. The CDR3 is made up of 16 amino acids. Germline values: CDR1 MNHNS, CDR2 SASEGT. The CDR3 DNA follows: TGTGCCAGCAGTGCCCCCCCCAGGGGGCTAGCCTACGAGCAGTACTTC. Translating it yields CASSAPPRGLAYEQYF.

The chain carries TRBV28 and TRBJ1-5; D is ambiguous. Germline V lookup: CDR1 MDHEN, CDR2 SYDVKM. Trimming removed 5 bases from V and 6 bases from J, with 17 bases in between. CDR3 length: 15 residues. CDR3 DNA: TGTGCCAGCAGTCCCCAAGAGATTACCTTTCAGCCCCAGCATTTT. It specifies CASSPQEITFQPQHF.

The chain carries TRBV2 and TRBJ1-6; D ambiguous. CDR1 is SNHLY and CDR2 is FYNNEI in the germline V gene. The V end lost 5 bases, the J end lost 6 bases, and 5 bases lay between the germline ends. This CDR3 has 12 amino acids. CDR3 loop: CASSHINSPLHF. CDR3 nucleotide sequence: TGTGCCAGCAGTCACATTAATTCACCCCTCCACTTT.